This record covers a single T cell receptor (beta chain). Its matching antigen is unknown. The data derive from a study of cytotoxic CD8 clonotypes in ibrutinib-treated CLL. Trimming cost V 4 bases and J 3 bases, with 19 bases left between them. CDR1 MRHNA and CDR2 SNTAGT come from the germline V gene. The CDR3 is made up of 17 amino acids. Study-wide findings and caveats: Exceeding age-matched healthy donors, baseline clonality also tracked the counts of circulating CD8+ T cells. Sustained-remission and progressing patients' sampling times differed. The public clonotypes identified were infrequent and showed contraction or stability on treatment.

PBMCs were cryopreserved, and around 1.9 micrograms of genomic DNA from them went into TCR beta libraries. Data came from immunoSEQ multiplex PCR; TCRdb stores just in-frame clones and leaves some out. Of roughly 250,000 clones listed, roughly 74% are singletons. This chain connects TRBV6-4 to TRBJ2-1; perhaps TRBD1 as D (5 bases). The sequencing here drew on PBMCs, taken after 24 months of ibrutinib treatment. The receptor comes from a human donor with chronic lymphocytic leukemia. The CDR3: CASSVGTIGVYYNEQFF. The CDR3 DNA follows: TGTGCCAGCAGTGTGGGAACAATAGGGGTCTACTACAATGAGCAGTTCTTC.